The rows below give T cell receptor beta chains drawn from one sample of a study of blood T cells in healthy people across ages. In TCRdb, the 5' RACE reads were re-called with MiXCR into one record per CDR3 protein. The profile shows 1.5 million to 2 million distinct CDR3 sequences, over 25% of them singletons. Sequences were obtained from blood. The receptors shown here come from a woman in her thirties in good health. Both conserved end residues are part of each CDR3. The order of the fields is J gene, D gene, clone size, V gene, CDR3 protein, CDR3 DNA. A D gene is named only where the DNA matches it firmly. Size is stated for part of the rows, as once, few or many counts, or as a class when the clone is expanded.

j_gene: TRBJ1-2
d_gene: NA
abundance: NA
v_gene: TRBV3-1
CDR3aa: CASSQQTGSGYTF
CDR3nt: TGTGCCAGCAGCCAACAGACAGGCTCTGGCTACACCTTC

j_gene: TRBJ2-5
d_gene: NA
abundance: few
v_gene: TRBV5-1
CDR3aa: CASSLGDSYGTQYF
CDR3nt: TGCGCCAGCAGCTTGGGTGACAGCTATGGGACCCAGTACTTC

j_gene: TRBJ2-7
d_gene: NA
abundance: many
v_gene: TRBV7-9
CDR3aa: CASSSTRLLSYEQYF
CDR3nt: TGTGCCAGCAGCTCGACTCGTCTCCTGTCCTACGAGCAGTACTTC

j_gene: TRBJ2-7
d_gene: TRBD2
abundance: NA
v_gene: TRBV25-1
CDR3aa: CASSEYRGLAGTYEQYF
CDR3nt: TGTGCCAGCAGTGAATATCGGGGACTAGCGGGGACTTACGAGCAGTACTTC

j_gene: TRBJ2-1
d_gene: NA
abundance: NA
v_gene: TRBV6-4
CDR3aa: CASSDGGRGREQFF
CDR3nt: TGTGCCAGCAGTGACGGCGGCAGGGGAAGGGAGCAGTTCTTC

j_gene: TRBJ2-7
d_gene: NA
abundance: NA
v_gene: TRBV7-2
CDR3aa: CVSSTRLGDEQYF
CDR3nt: TGTGTCAGCAGCACCCGACTAGGGGACGAGCAGTACTTC

j_gene: TRBJ2-5
d_gene: NA
abundance: few
v_gene: TRBV9
CDR3aa: CASSVVTGETQYF
CDR3nt: TGTGCCAGCAGCGTAGTGACCGGCGAGACCCAGTACTTC

j_gene: TRBJ2-1
d_gene: TRBD1
abundance: NA
v_gene: TRBV7-2
CDR3aa: CASSFGAAGQENEQFF
CDR3nt: TGTGCCAGCAGCTTTGGGGCCGCGGGACAGGAGAATGAGCAGTTCTTC

j_gene: TRBJ2-6
d_gene: NA
abundance: NA
v_gene: TRBV19
CDR3aa: CASRPGPTAGANVLTF
CDR3nt: TGTGCCAGTAGACCAGGACCGACAGCTGGGGCCAACGTCCTGACTTTC

j_gene: TRBJ1-5
d_gene: NA
abundance: few
v_gene: TRBV6-5
CDR3aa: CASSYAGNSNQPQHF
CDR3nt: TGTGCCAGCAGTTATGCAGGGAATAGCAATCAGCCCCAGCATTTT

j_gene: TRBJ2-2
d_gene: NA
abundance: NA
v_gene: TRBV13
CDR3aa: CASSLEAGTVTGELFF
CDR3nt: TGTGCCAGCAGCTTAGAAGCAGGGACCGTCACCGGGGAGCTGTTTTTT

j_gene: TRBJ1-1
d_gene: NA
abundance: NA
v_gene: TRBV9
CDR3aa: CASSPSQSMNTEAFF
CDR3nt: TGTGCCAGCAGCCCCAGTCAGTCCATGAACACTGAAGCTTTCTTT

j_gene: TRBJ2-1
d_gene: NA
abundance: NA
v_gene: TRBV5-1
CDR3aa: CASSRSESRYNEQFF
CDR3nt: TGCGCCAGCAGCCGATCGGAGAGCCGTTACAATGAGCAGTTCTTC

j_gene: TRBJ2-7
d_gene: TRBD2
abundance: NA
v_gene: TRBV20-1
CDR3aa: CSAGGAAYEQYF
CDR3nt: TGTAGTGCGGGGGGGGCTGCATACGAGCAGTACTTC

j_gene: TRBJ2-1
d_gene: TRBD1
abundance: few
v_gene: TRBV29-1
CDR3aa: CSVARGDRGRSLYNEQFF
CDR3nt: TGCAGCGTCGCTAGGGGGGACAGGGGCCGTTCCCTCTACAATGAGCAGTTCTTC

j_gene: TRBJ1-1
d_gene: TRBD1
abundance: NA
v_gene: TRBV7-6
CDR3aa: CASSLDGRGLAEAFF
CDR3nt: TGTGCCAGCAGCTTAGATGGCAGGGGGCTGGCTGAAGCTTTCTTT

j_gene: TRBJ2-7
d_gene: TRBD2
abundance: few
v_gene: TRBV9
CDR3aa: CASSVDSSGTNEQYF
CDR3nt: TGTGCCAGCAGCGTAGATTCTAGCGGGACTAACGAGCAGTACTTC

j_gene: TRBJ2-1
d_gene: TRBD1
abundance: NA
v_gene: TRBV15
CDR3aa: CATRETGHNEQFF
CDR3nt: TGTGCCACCCGTGAGACAGGGCACAATGAGCAGTTCTTC

j_gene: TRBJ1-2
d_gene: TRBD1
abundance: NA
v_gene: TRBV7-9
CDR3aa: CASSLAGRGRDGYTF
CDR3nt: TGTGCCAGCAGCTTAGCGGGCAGGGGGCGTGATGGCTACACCTTC

j_gene: TRBJ2-5
d_gene: NA
abundance: few
v_gene: TRBV7-8
CDR3aa: CASSLDLAGQETQYF
CDR3nt: TGTGCCAGCAGCTTAGATCTGGCGGGGCAAGAGACCCAGTACTTC

j_gene: TRBJ2-6
d_gene: NA
abundance: many
v_gene: TRBV5-1
CDR3aa: CASSLYPSGANVLTF
CDR3nt: TGCGCCAGCAGCTTGTACCCCTCTGGGGCCAACGTCCTGACTTTC

j_gene: TRBJ2-5
d_gene: NA
abundance: NA
v_gene: TRBV11-2
CDR3aa: CASSRSRAQYF
CDR3nt: TGTGCCAGCAGCCGCAGTCGGGCCCAGTACTTC

j_gene: TRBJ2-1
d_gene: TRBD2
abundance: NA
v_gene: TRBV2
CDR3aa: CASSDISGGPRNEQFF
CDR3nt: TGTGCCAGCAGTGATATTAGCGGGGGGCCGAGGAATGAGCAGTTCTTC

j_gene: TRBJ2-7
d_gene: TRBD2
abundance: many
v_gene: TRBV27
CDR3aa: CASSPPGLPSYEQYF
CDR3nt: TGTGCCAGCAGTCCGCCGGGACTACCATCCTACGAGCAGTACTTC

j_gene: TRBJ2-3
d_gene: NA
abundance: NA
v_gene: TRBV10-3
CDR3aa: CAIRKETSTDTQYF
CDR3nt: TGTGCCATCAGGAAGGAAACGAGCACAGATACGCAGTATTTT

j_gene: TRBJ2-7
d_gene: NA
abundance: NA
v_gene: TRBV15
CDR3aa: CATSRDEAEQYF
CDR3nt: TGTGCCACCAGCAGAGATGAAGCTGAGCAGTACTTC

j_gene: TRBJ2-3
d_gene: TRBD2
abundance: few
v_gene: TRBV7-2
CDR3aa: CASSLSPFGGSKADTQYF
CDR3nt: TGTGCCAGCAGCTTATCCCCCTTCGGCGGGAGTAAGGCAGATACGCAGTATTTT